One and the same sample provided the 18 T cell receptor beta chains below, sequenced in a study of shared clonotypes between healthy human individuals. Some clones are missing from TCRdb's copy, which holds only in-frame ones; the method was immunoSEQ multiplex PCR. The repertoire holds 2 million to 2.5 million clones, more than 85% seen once, with approximately 0.35% in the top ten. Sequencing was performed on naive CD4+ T cells from PBMCs. Subset described: CD45RA+ positively selected. The origin of the receptors is a man younger than 30 in good health. Some clones in this sample may be carry-over from other donors' samples.

This clone occurred once. The sample has other DNA sequences that encode this CDR3 too. The rearrangement joins TRBV30 to TRBJ2-2; TRBD1 might be the D (5 bases). Germline CDR1 is GTSNPN and CDR2 is SVGIG (reference sequence). The CDR3 runs to 14 residues. Trimming took 2 bases from V and 0 from J, leaving 7 bases between them. CDR3 sequence reads: CAWSTGANTGELFF. DNA of the CDR3: TGTGCCTGGAGTACAGGAGCGAACACCGGGGAGCTGTTTTTT. The variable domain in full, with the rest retrieved from reference TRBV30 and TRBJ2-2, is SQTIHQWPATLVQPVGSPLSLECTVEGTSNPNLYWYRQAAGRGLQLLFYSVGIGQISSEVPQNLSASRPQDRQFILSSKKLLLSDSGFYLCAWSTGANTGELFFGEGSRLTVL.

V is TRBV5-1 and J is TRBJ2-7; no reliable D call. CDR1 is SGHRS, CDR2 YFSETQ, per germline. The V end was cut by 4 bases, the J end by 1 base, with 9 bases between. The CDR3 has 13 residues. This CDR3 reads CASSDPDSYEQYF. The CDR3 DNA reads as TGCGCCAGCAGCGACCCTGATTCCTACGAGCAGTACTTC.

The rearrangement links TRBV10-3 to TRBJ2-7, with TRBD2 matching 7 bases. From germline, CDR1 is ENHRY and CDR2 SYGVKD. The junction had 5 bases not matched to a gene; V was cut back by 4 bases and J by 5 bases. This CDR3 has 13 amino acids. CDR3 coding DNA: TGTGCCATCAGTGGGGGAGGGCCTAACGAGCAGTACTTC. Translated, it gives CAISGGGPNEQYF.

The CDR3 sequence: CASSTQGAFGELFF. In nucleotides, the CDR3 is TGTGCCAGCAGCACGCAGGGGGCTTTCGGGGAGCTGTTTTTT. The V and J genes are TRBV5-5 and TRBJ2-2; 8 bases line up with TRBD1. This CDR3 is 14 amino acids long. Trimming removed 4 bases from V and 7 bases from J; junction bases left unmatched: 6. Germline CDR1 reads SGHKS; CDR2 reads YYEKEE (reference sequence). Combining the CDR3 with reference TRBV5-5 and TRBJ2-2 gives the whole variable domain DAGVTQSPTHLIKTRGQQVTLRCSPISGHKSVSWYQQVLGQGPQFIFQYYEKEERGRGNFPDRFSARQFPNYSSELNVNALLLGDSALYLCASSTQGAFGELFFGEGSRLTVL.

The J gene is TRBJ2-2, the V gene TRBV10-3; D not resolved. V gave up 3 bases and J gave up 1 base, with 9 bases separating them. The germline V gene has CDR1 ENHRY and CDR2 SYGVKD. This CDR3 is built from 15 residues. The CDR3, as DNA: TGTGCCATCAGTGACCTGACCCGGAACACCGGGGAGCTGTTTTTT. Protein product: CAISDLTRNTGELFF.

The chain carries TRBV7-2 and TRBJ2-5; the D is unclear. The CDR3 is 13 amino acids. Germline V gene sequence: CDR1 SGHTA, CDR2 FQGNSA. V dropped 7 bases and J dropped 1 base, with 10 bases sitting between them. CDR3 DNA: TGTGCCAGCACCATTGGGCCCCAAGAGACCCAGTACTTC. Translating it yields CASTIGPQETQYF. Complete variable domain (other parts from reference TRBV7-2 and TRBJ2-5): GAGVSQSPSNKVTEKGKDVELRCDPISGHTALYWYRQSLGQGLEFLIYFQGNSAPDKSGLPSDRFSAERTGGSVSTLTIQRTQQEDSAVYLCASTIGPQETQYFGPGTRLLVL.

The genes are TRBV5-4 and TRBJ2-7; no firm D call. The V gene's germline CDR1 is SGHNT and CDR2 YYREEE (reference sequence). The length of the CDR3 is 12 residues. V was clipped by 4 bases and J by 4 bases, with 9 bases between them. The CDR3 DNA is TGTGCCAGCAGCGAGATTCCGTACGAGCAGTACTTC. This sequence encodes CASSEIPYEQYF.

The rearrangement links TRBV5-8 to TRBJ2-7, with 8 bases identical to TRBD1. The V gene's germline CDR1 is SGHTS and CDR2 YDEGEE. After removal of 4 bases from V and 6 bases from J, the junction contained 9 bases not matched to a gene. The CDR3 is made up of 14 amino acids. CDR3 bases: TGTGCCAGCAGCGCTAAGACAGGGGTTGGCGAGCAGTACTTC. Translation gives CASSAKTGVGEQYF.

The J gene is TRBJ2-7, the V gene TRBV7-7, with 10 bases aligning to TRBD2. Losses at the gene ends were 5 bases for V and 3 bases for J; bases not matched to a gene: 7. Germline CDR1 and CDR2: SSHAT and FNYEAQ (reference sequence). The CDR3 length is 15 residues. This CDR3 reads CASSPLAGADYEQYF. The CDR3 nucleotides read TGTGCCAGCAGCCCTCTAGCGGGAGCGGACTACGAGCAGTACTTC. Variable domain in full (rest from reference TRBV7-7 and TRBJ2-7): GAGVSQSPRYKVTKRGQDVTLRCDPISSHATLYWYQQALGQGPEFLTYFNYEAQPDKSGLPSDRFSAERPEGSISTLTIQRTEQRDSAMYRCASSPLAGADYEQYFGPGTRLTVT.

The rearrangement joins TRBV7-8 to TRBJ2-3, with D perhaps matching TRBD1 (6 bases). The germline V gene encodes CDR1 SGHVS and CDR2 FQNEAQ. The germline V and J ends were trimmed by 3 bases and 0 bases, with 19 bases remaining between them. This CDR3 comprises 18 residues. The CDR3 sequence is CASSFNVEDRDSTDTQYF. CDR3 DNA: TGTGCCAGCAGCTTTAACGTTGAGGACAGAGACAGCACAGATACGCAGTATTTT.

The rearrangement uses TRBV25-1 and TRBJ2-1, with D perhaps TRBD1 (5 bases). CDR1 is MGHDK, CDR2 SYGVNS, per germline. The CDR3 sequence is 13 residues long. Trimming pared 6 bases from V and 3 bases from J, leaving 9 bases between. CDR3 protein: CASSRDIYNEQFF. As DNA, the CDR3 is TGTGCCAGCAGCAGGGATATCTACAATGAGCAGTTCTTC.

CDR3 sequence reads: CASSGTTGPTGYF. Here the CDR3 DNA reads TGTGCCAGCTCAGGAACGACAGGGCCCACTGGGTACTTC. The chain joins TRBV18 to TRBJ2-7; TRBD1 matches at 7 bases. The V gene end was trimmed by 5 bases and the J gene end by 12 bases; junction bases not matched to a gene: 13. The germline CDR1 and CDR2 sequences are KGHSH and LQKENI. This CDR3 is built from 13 residues.

CDR3 nucleotides: TGTGCCAGCAGCCCACCTTATGCGGGAGGATATGAGCAGTACTTC. This translates into CASSPPYAGGYEQYF. The chain employs TRBV28 and TRBJ2-7, with 8 bases that match TRBD2. The junction had 14 bases not matched to a gene; V was cut back by 6 bases and J by 7 bases. The germline V gene has CDR1 MDHEN and CDR2 SYDVKM. This CDR3 is 15 amino acids long.

Remarks on this clone: This sample includes further DNA sequences coding for the same CDR3. The V gene is TRBV2, the J gene TRBJ1-6; no clear D gene. This CDR3 contains 15 residues. The V end was cut by 4 bases, the J end by 0 bases, with 7 bases between. Germline-derived CDR1 and CDR2 are SNHLY and FYNNEI. In DNA, the CDR3 is TGTGCCAGCAGTGGTGGGAGCTCCTATAATTCACCCCTCCACTTT. It specifies CASSGGSSYNSPLHF.

The CDR3 reads CASSLRGRAGEQFF. The CDR3 bases are TGTGCCAGCAGCCTCAGGGGGCGAGCGGGTGAGCAGTTCTTC. The genes are TRBV14 and TRBJ2-1, with 8 bases aligning to TRBD1. The ends lost 4 bases at V and 9 bases at J; junction bases unmatched: 8. The CDR3 runs 14 residues. Germline CDR1 SGHDN, CDR2 FVKESK. The whole variable domain, filled in from reference TRBV14 and TRBJ2-1, reads EAGVTQFPSHSVIEKGQTVTLRCDPISGHDNLYWYRRVMGKEIKFLLHFVKESKQDESGMPNNRFLAERTGGTYSTLKVQPAELEDSGVYFCASSLRGRAGEQFFGPGTRLTVL.

The V call is TRBV4-3, the J call TRBJ2-3; D uncertain. Per the germline V gene, CDR1 is LGHNA and CDR2 is YSLEER. V lost 0 bases to trimming and J lost 4 bases, with 5 bases between them. The CDR3 loop spans 13 amino acids. The CDR3 reads CASSQDAPDTQYF. The CDR3 bases are TGCGCCAGCAGCCAAGATGCCCCAGATACGCAGTATTTT.

This clone occurred a few times. V and J are TRBV11-2 and TRBJ1-2, with a weak D call TRBD1 (6 bases). V was cut by 2 bases and J by 7 bases, with 11 bases left in between. CDR1 is SGHAT, CDR2 FQNNGV, per germline. This CDR3 contains 13 residues. The CDR3 protein is CASSLLQGRGYTF. CDR3 nucleotide sequence: TGTGCCAGCAGCTTACTACAGGGTCGTGGCTACACCTTC.

In DNA, the CDR3 is TGTGCCAGCAGCTTAGTAGGAGTGAACACTGAAGCTTTCTTT. As protein: CASSLVGVNTEAFF. V usage is TRBV7-2 and J usage is TRBJ1-1; D gene unclear. The length of the CDR3 is 14 residues. The ends were cut back, 1 base at V and 0 bases at J, with 6 bases in the middle. Germline values: CDR1 SGHTA, CDR2 FQGNSA.